The 5 T cell receptor beta chains below all came from one sample that was sequenced in a study of identical twins. Via MiXCR, TCRdb re-called the 5' RACE reads, giving one row per CDR3 protein. The sample contains more than 1.5 million distinct CDR3 sequences, about 30% of which appear only once. Source material: cord blood. These receptor sequences come from a newborn girl in good health.

With regard to this clonotype: A much larger clone is a single base away; this may be a read error. The CDR3 DNA follows: TGTGCCACCAGCAGAGGTTTAAATCGGGGGGCCAATGAGCAGTACTTC. This codes for CATSRGLNRGANEQYF. The gene calls are TRBV15 and TRBJ2-7; maybe TRBD2 (7 bases). Trimming stripped 1 base from V and 7 bases from J, with 20 bases between. There are 16 residues in the CDR3. The germline gives CDR1 LNHNV, CDR2 YYDKDF (reference sequence).

The genes are TRBV27 and TRBJ2-1; the match to TRBD2 covers 15 bases. Germline V lookup: CDR1 MNHEY, CDR2 SMNVEV (reference sequence). This CDR3 comprises 15 residues. After removal of 2 bases from V and 12 bases from J, the junction contained 5 bases not matched to a gene. The CDR3 sequence is CASSLGGLAGGRQFF. The CDR3 bases are TGTGCCAGCAGTTTAGGGGGACTAGCGGGAGGACGGCAGTTCTTC.

This CDR3 is CASSQGSAYGANVLTF. CDR3 nucleotides: TGTGCCAGCAGCCAGGGCTCTGCGTATGGGGCCAACGTCCTGACTTTC. The chain is built from TRBV3-1 and TRBJ2-6; no firm D call. This CDR3 is 16 amino acids long. CDR1 LGHDT and CDR2 YNNKEL come from the germline V gene (reference sequence). V was trimmed by 3 bases and J by 3 bases, leaving 12 bases between them.

This clonotype was detected only a few times. The chain couples TRBV2 to TRBJ2-1, with TRBD2 identical over 10 bases. V shed 6 bases, J shed 6 bases, and the junction held 8 bases outside the gene matches. Per the germline V gene, CDR1 is SNHLY and CDR2 is FYNNEI. This CDR3 comprises 15 residues. The CDR3 here is CASRPSSGGLNEQFF. The CDR3 DNA is TGTGCCAGCAGGCCATCTAGCGGGGGTCTCAATGAGCAGTTCTTC.

The J gene is TRBJ2-7, the V gene TRBV20-1, with 14 bases identical to TRBD2. Per the germline V gene, CDR1 is DFQATT and CDR2 is SNEGSKA (reference sequence). J was trimmed by 8 bases and V by 2 bases; bases with no gene match: 8. The CDR3 consists of 15 residues. The CDR3 bases are TGCAGTGCTAGATCGGGACTAGCGGGGGATAGGAAGCAGTACTTC. Translated, it gives CSARSGLAGDRKQYF.